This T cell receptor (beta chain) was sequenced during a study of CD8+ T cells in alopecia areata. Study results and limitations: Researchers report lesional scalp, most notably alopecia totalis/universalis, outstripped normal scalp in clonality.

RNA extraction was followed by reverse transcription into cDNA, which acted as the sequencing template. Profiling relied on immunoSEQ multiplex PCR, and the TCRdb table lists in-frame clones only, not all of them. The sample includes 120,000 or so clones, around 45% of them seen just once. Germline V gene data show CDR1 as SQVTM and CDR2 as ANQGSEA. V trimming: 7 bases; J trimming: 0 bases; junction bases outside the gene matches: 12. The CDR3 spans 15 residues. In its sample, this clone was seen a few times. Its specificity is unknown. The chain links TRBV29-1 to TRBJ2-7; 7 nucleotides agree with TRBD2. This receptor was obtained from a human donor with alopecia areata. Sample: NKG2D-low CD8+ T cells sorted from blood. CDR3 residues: CSGLGTGGPSYEQYF. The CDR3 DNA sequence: TGCAGCGGATTGGGGACGGGAGGACCCTCCTACGAGCAGTACTTC.